The source of this T cell receptor beta chain is a study of OX40 agonist ivuxolimab in advanced cancers. Broadly, across the study: Ivuxolimab was a fully human IgG2 agonistic monoclonal antibody targeting the costimulatory receptor OX40 (CD134). Intravenous ivuxolimab was administered to patients every 2 weeks at six dose levels: 0.01, 0.1, 0.3, 1.5, 3 and 10 mg/kg. Of the approximately 50 dose-escalation patients, hepatocellular carcinoma was present in around 20, melanoma in roughly 15, renal cell carcinoma in 9 and head and neck cancer in 9. A male proportion of almost 85% and a mean age of 60 years, ranging from 23 to 79, were recorded for the dose-escalation cohort. Prior anti-PD-1, anti-PD-L1 or anti-CTLA-4 therapy was permitted, and checkpoint inhibitors had been received by less than 45% of dose-escalation patients. Partial responses occurred in three dose-escalation patients: two with cutaneous melanoma and one with hepatocellular carcinoma. Peripheral TCRbeta sequencing was intended to test whether TCR sequence diversity was altered and clonal T-cell expansion was caused by ivuxolimab. The monotherapy dose-escalation portion (N ≈ 52 patients) of the phase I ivuxolimab trial is reported in the paper. Study-wide findings and limitations: Which antigens the clonally expanded peripheral T cells were specific for was not determined. Low levels of normalized T-cell clonal expansion were also seen in some nonresponding patients. After ivuxolimab, expanded clones were on average more numerous among CD8+ T cells than among CD4+ T cells. In partial responders in the 0.1-3.0 mg/kg groups, normalized peripheral clonal expansion was found to be among the lowest, especially among CD8+ T cells. Clonal expansion of both CD4+ and CD8+ blood T cells was observed from baseline to week 6 at doses 0.1 to 3.0 mg/kg.

To sequence the TCRbeta CDR3 region, genomic DNA was isolated from the sorted cells. The immunoSEQ Assay was used to sequence the TCRbeta CDR3 regions. Held by TCRdb, this immuneACCESS table contains in-frame sequences only and omits some clones. Under half of the omission traces to an unresolved V gene where checked; the cause of the rest is unknown. This sample comprises just under 55,000 clones, 70% to 80% of them detected only once. The ten biggest clones cover 4% to 5% of the sample. The CDR3 contains 14 residues, cysteine and phenylalanine counted. The only DNA kept is the CDR3, 42 bases in frame from the first base. Germline trimming: 7 bases from V, 2 bases from J; junction bases outside gene matches: 5. According to the germline V gene, CDR1 reads SNHLY and CDR2 reads FYNNEI. Patients with autoimmune disease history or receiving systemic immunosuppression were excluded from the trial. Peripheral blood for TCR sequencing was collected from all dose cohorts at baseline, on cycle 4 day 1, and on cycle 7 day 1. The samples were drawn from a first-in-human, open-label, multicenter phase I dose-escalation trial of ivuxolimab. Adults with locally advanced or metastatic melanoma, renal cell carcinoma, hepatocellular carcinoma or head and neck squamous cell carcinoma were enrolled in the trial. Before TCR sequencing, CD4+ T cells and CD8+ T cells from peripheral blood were sorted into separate populations.

With regard to this clone: The specificity of this receptor is unknown. Base quality data are lacking; no much larger clone is found one base away.

Sequenced material: CD4+ or CD8+ T cells sorted from blood, taken in a trial of the OX40 agonist ivuxolimab. The TCR originated in an adult with an advanced solid tumor such as melanoma, head and neck, liver or kidney cancer. This chain is built from TRBV2 and TRBJ1-3; 7 nucleotides in the junction match TRBD1. The CDR3 loop reads CASKAGTAGNTIYF. The DNA sequence is as follows: TGTGCCAGCAAAGCTGGGACAGCTGGAAACACCATATATTTT. Joined to the reference TRBV2 and TRBJ1-3 proteins, this CDR3 gives the full variable domain: EPEVTQTPSHQVTQMGQEVILRCVPISNHLYFYWYRQILGQKVEFLVSFYNNEISEKSEIFDDQFSVERPDGSNFTLKIRSTKLEDSAMYFCASKAGTAGNTIYFGEGSWLTVV.